This T cell receptor beta chain stems from a study of T cells in narcolepsy. As concerns this clone: Antigen: not known.

V lost 2 bases and J lost 7, with 12 bases in between. Germline V lookup: CDR1 SGHRS, CDR2 YFSETQ. The CDR3 is made up of 13 amino acids. The protocol was immunoSEQ multiplex PCR, while the TCRdb copy is restricted to in-frame clones and leaves out a portion. The sample contains 25,000 to 35,000 clones, roughly 82% of which appear only once. Whole-study findings and limits: Blood of same and different patients, but not healthy controls, reportedly held recurring autoreactive clonotypes. Autoreactive HCRT-specific and TRIB2-specific clonotypes were marked in same-patient CSF-versus-blood CD4+ comparisons.

The chain recombines TRBV5-1 with TRBJ1-1; the D gene is possibly TRBD1 (5 bases). The sequencing input was CD45RA- memory CD4+ T cells from PBMCs. This receptor was obtained from a human donor with narcolepsy. The CDR3 coding sequence is TGCGCCAGCAGCTTTCAAGGGACCGATGAAGCTTTCTTT. It specifies CASSFQGTDEAFF.